The T cell receptor beta chain described here comes from a study of T cell repertoires in cytomegalovirus infection. Regarding the study as a whole: Dominating the ex vivo response were TCR beta clonotypes that were CMV-specific and HLA-C-restricted.

V lost 0 bases and J lost 6; bases outside the gene matches: 3. Germline loops: CDR1 SGHAT, CDR2 FQDESV (reference sequence). This CDR3 has 14 amino acids. One entry per CDR3 protein, called by TCRdb with MiXCR from the reads. The repertoire consists of some 480,000 distinct CDR3 sequences, with more than 30% occurring once and the leading ten covering about a sixth. On this clonotype itself: As yet, its antigen is unknown.

The source is a human donor in good health (CMV status not recorded). Some clones in this sample may be carry-over from other donors' samples. Sequencing used cultured PBMCs, obtained from culture after CMV antigen stimulation. This rearrangement joins TRBV11-1 to TRBJ1-2, with TRBD1 matching 8 bases. The CDR3 protein is CASSLAPTGDGYTF. The CDR3 DNA reads TGTGCCAGCAGCTTAGCCCCGACAGGGGATGGCTACACCTTC.